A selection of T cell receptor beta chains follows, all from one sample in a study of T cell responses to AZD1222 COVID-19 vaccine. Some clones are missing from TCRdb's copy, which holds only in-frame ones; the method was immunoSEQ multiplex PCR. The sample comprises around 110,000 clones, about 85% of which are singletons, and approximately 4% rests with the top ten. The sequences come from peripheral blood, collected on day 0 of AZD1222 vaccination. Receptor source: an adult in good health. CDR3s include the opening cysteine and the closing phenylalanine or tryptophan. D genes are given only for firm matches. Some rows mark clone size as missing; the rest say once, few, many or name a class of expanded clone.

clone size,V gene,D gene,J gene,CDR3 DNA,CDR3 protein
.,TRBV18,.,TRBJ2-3,TGTGCCAGCTCACGCCTAGAATTGGATACGCAGTATTTT,CASSRLELDTQYF
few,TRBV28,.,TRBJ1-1,TGTGCCAGCAGTTTGCCAGGCGACGCTGAAGCTTTCTTT,CASSLPGDAEAFF
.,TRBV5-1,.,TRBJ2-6,TGCGCCAGCAGCTTGGCCCTAGGGGCTGGGGCCAACGTCCTGACTTTC,CASSLALGAGANVLTF
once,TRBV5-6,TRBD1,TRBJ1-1,TGTGCCAGCAGCTTGGGGACAGGGGGCACTGAAGCTTTCTTT,CASSLGTGGTEAFF
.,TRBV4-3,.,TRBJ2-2,TGCGCCAGCAGCCCCTTTCGGAGCGCCCTGACCGGGGAGCTGTTTTTT,CASSPFRSALTGELFF
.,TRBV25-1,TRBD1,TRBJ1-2,TGTGCCAGCAGCCCATCCCCAGGGACAGGGCTCCACTATGGCTACACCTTC,CASSPSPGTGLHYGYTF
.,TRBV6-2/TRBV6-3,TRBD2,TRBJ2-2,TGTGCCAGCAGTTACACAAATAGCGGGAGTAACACCGGGGAGCTGTTTTTT,CASSYTNSGSNTGELFF
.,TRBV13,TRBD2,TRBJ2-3,TGTGCCAGCAGCTTTGGCGGGGGGGCTGCAGATACGCAGTATTTT,CASSFGGGAADTQYF
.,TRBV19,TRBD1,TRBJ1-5,TGTGCCAGCTCCGGGACAGGGAGTTATTATCAGCCCCAGCATTTT,CASSGTGSYYQPQHF
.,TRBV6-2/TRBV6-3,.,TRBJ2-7,TGTGCCAGCAGTTATGAAGAATACGAGCAGTACTTC,CASSYEEYEQYF
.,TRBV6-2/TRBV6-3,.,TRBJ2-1,TGTGCCAGCAGTTACGGAGGGGAGCAGTTCTTC,CASSYGGEQFF
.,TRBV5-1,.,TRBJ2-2,TGCGCCAGCAGCTTGGACTCGCGGAACACCGGGGAGCTGTTTTTT,CASSLDSRNTGELFF
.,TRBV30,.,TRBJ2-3,TGTGCCTGGAATCTGGGCGCAGATACGCAGTATTTT,CAWNLGADTQYF
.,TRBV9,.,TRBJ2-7,TGTGCCAGCAGCGTAGAAGCTAGACAAGGCGAGCAGTACTTC,CASSVEARQGEQYF
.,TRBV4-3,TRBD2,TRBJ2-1,TGCGCCAGCAGCCAAGGGGCTAGCGGGATGTACAATGAGCAGTTCTTC,CASSQGASGMYNEQFF
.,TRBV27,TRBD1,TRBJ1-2,TGTGCCAGCAGTCCGGGGGACAGCCGAAGAAGTTATGGCTACACCTTC,CASSPGDSRRSYGYTF
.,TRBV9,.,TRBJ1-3,TGTGCCAGCAGCGTAGCCCAACCGGGGGACTCTGGAAACACCATATATTTT,CASSVAQPGDSGNTIYF
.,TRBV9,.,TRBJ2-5,TGTGCCAGCAGCCTGGGACACATACAAGAGACCCAGTACTTC,CASSLGHIQETQYF
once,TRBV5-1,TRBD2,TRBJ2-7,TGCGCCAGCAGTCGACTAGCCACCTACGAGCAGTACTTC,CASSRLATYEQYF
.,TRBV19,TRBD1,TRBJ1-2,TGTGCCAGTGAGGGACAGGTGGTTGATCGAAACTATGGCTACACCTTC,CASEGQVVDRNYGYTF
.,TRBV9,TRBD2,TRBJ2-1,TGTGCCAGCAGCCCCCCCCCGGGAGGCAATGAGCAGTTCTTC,CASSPPPGGNEQFF
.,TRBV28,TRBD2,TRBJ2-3,TGTGCCAGCATGTTTTGGGGAGCGGGAGCCCCCCGGCGGACGCAGTATTTT,CASMFWGAGAPRRTQYF
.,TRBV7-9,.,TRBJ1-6,TGTGCCAGCAGCCCGTCTGTTAGGGATTCACCCCTCCACTTT,CASSPSVRDSPLHF
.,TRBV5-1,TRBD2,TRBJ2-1,TGCGCCAGCAGCTTGGTTGGAGCGGGAGCCCCCGAGCAGTTCTTC,CASSLVGAGAPEQFF
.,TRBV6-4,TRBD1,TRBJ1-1,TGTGCCAGCATTTTCACAGGGGGCACTGAAGCTTTCTTT,CASIFTGGTEAFF
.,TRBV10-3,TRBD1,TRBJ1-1,TGTGCCATTCTTTCGGGACAGGAGAACACTGAAGCTTTCTTT,CAILSGQENTEAFF
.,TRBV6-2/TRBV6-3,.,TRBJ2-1,TGTGCCAGCAGTTATACCGGGGGGCGTACTGAGCAGTTCTTC,CASSYTGGRTEQFF
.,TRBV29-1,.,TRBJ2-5,TGCAGCTTGAGAACGGGTGGCTCCCCGGAGACCCAGTACTTC,CSLRTGGSPETQYF
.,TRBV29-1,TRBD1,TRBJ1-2,TGCAGCGGTACCGGGACAGGCTATGGCTACACCTTC,CSGTGTGYGYTF
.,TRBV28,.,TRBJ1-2,TGTGCCAGCACCTGGGTACAGGACATATATGGCTACACCTTC,CASTWVQDIYGYTF
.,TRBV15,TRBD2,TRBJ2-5,TGTGCCACCAGCAGAGATTGGAGGACTAGCGGGGGGCCAAACCAAGAGACCCAGTACTTC,CATSRDWRTSGGPNQETQYF
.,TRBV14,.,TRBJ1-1,TGTGCCAGCAGCCGAAATTTATACGGGGGAGAAGCTTTCTTT,CASSRNLYGGEAFF
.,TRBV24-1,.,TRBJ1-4,TGTGCCACCAGTGACCCAGCTGCAACTAATGAAAAACTGTTTTTT,CATSDPAATNEKLFF
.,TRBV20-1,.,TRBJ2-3,TGCAGTGCTAGTCGTGATACGCAGTATTTT,CSASRDTQYF
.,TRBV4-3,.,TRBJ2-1,TGCGCCAGCAGCCAAGATCATGGGAGGGACAGCCCTTACAATGAGCAGTTCTTC,CASSQDHGRDSPYNEQFF
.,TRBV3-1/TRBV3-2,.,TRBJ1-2,TGTGCCAGCAGCCAAGGGCCACAGGGAACGTATGGCTACACCTTC,CASSQGPQGTYGYTF
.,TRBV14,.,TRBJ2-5,TGTGCCAGCAGCTTGAGCGAAGGAGACAGCCGAACTAAAGAGACCCAGTACTTC,CASSLSEGDSRTKETQYF
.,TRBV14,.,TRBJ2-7,TGTGCCAGCAGCCAAGAAGCAGGGGCAGCCTACGAGCAGTACTTC,CASSQEAGAAYEQYF
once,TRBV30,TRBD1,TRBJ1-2,TGTGCCTGGAGTGTATCGCCGACAGGGGTATATGGCTACACCTTC,CAWSVSPTGVYGYTF
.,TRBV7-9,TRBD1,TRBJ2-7,TGTGCCAGCAGCCCCTTGATGGCCGGGACAGGGCCCTACGAGCAGTACTTC,CASSPLMAGTGPYEQYF
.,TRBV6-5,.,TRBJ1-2,TGTGCCAGCAGTAACTCGGGGATCATGGGCTACACCTTC,CASSNSGIMGYTF
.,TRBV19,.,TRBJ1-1,TGTGCCAGTAGTACGATACCGACCCTGGGGACCACTGAAGCTTTCTTT,CASSTIPTLGTTEAFF
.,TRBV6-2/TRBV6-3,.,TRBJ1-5,TGTGCCAGCAGTTTGGAGCATCAGCCCCAGCATTTT,CASSLEHQPQHF
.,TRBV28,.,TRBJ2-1,TGTGCCGGCAAGCGAGGAGAGGGCATGGAGCAGTTCTTC,CAGKRGEGMEQFF